This is a list of T cell receptor beta chains from one sample in a study of OX40 agonist ivuxolimab in advanced cancers. Produced via immunoSEQ multiplex PCR; TCRdb's table is partial and in-frame only. In the table there are 45,000 to 60,000 clones, roughly 91% of which are singletons. Sequenced here: CD4+ or CD8+ T cells sorted from blood, sampled in a trial of the OX40 agonist ivuxolimab. These receptors were obtained from an adult with an advanced solid tumor such as melanoma, head and neck, liver or kidney cancer. The CDR3 runs from the conserved cysteine through the conserved F or W. The D gene is left open where the match is weak.

D gene	J gene	V gene	CDR3 protein
NA	TRBJ2-1	TRBV11-2	CASSLAEPSYNEQFF
NA	TRBJ1-5	TRBV13	CASSSRGGAGNQPQHF
TRBD1	TRBJ2-2	TRBV9	CASSDPIRDRHTGELFF
NA	TRBJ2-2	TRBV7-6	CASSLGYGDTGELFF
NA	TRBJ2-7	TRBV28	CASSLRARSEQYF
TRBD2	TRBJ2-7	TRBV5-8	CASSFGLAGTYEQYF
NA	TRBJ2-1	TRBV9	CASSVGDSYNEQFF
NA	TRBJ1-5	TRBV27	CASSLRAGNQPQHF
NA	TRBJ1-1	TRBV28	CASRGFLVDDEAFF
NA	TRBJ2-2	TRBV5-6	CASSANLGGELFF
TRBD2	TRBJ2-7	TRBV11-2	CASSAGAGAYEQYF
TRBD1	TRBJ1-2	TRBV5-6	CASSPPYGQGDYTF
NA	TRBJ1-2	TRBV5-6	CASTPRLDLNYGYTF
NA	TRBJ2-3	TRBV7-3	CASSHLGGTDTQYF
NA	TRBJ1-2	TRBV19	CASTAPFWDRGYGYTF
TRBD2	TRBJ2-5	TRBV4-2	CASSQDGTSGRKTQYF
TRBD1	TRBJ2-7	TRBV25-1	CASSDDRDNEQYF
NA	TRBJ2-1	TRBV27	CASISFSSYNEQFF
NA	TRBJ2-7	TRBV28	CASSLYPPTAYEQYF
NA	TRBJ1-5	TRBV28	CASRNFDSNQPQHF
NA	TRBJ1-1	TRBV9	CASSVAVGTPGAFF
NA	TRBJ1-1	TRBV19	CASSMVPNTEAFF
TRBD1	TRBJ2-4	TRBV9	CASSPGQGRNIQYF
TRBD1	TRBJ1-1	TRBV28	CASSLAGGYTEAFF
TRBD2	TRBJ2-1	TRBV27	CASSPLAGGPFSYNEQFF
TRBD1	TRBJ2-2	TRBV5-6	CASSFARQGIPTGELFF
NA	TRBJ1-1	TRBV29-1	CSTYRDTEAFF
NA	TRBJ2-5	TRBV11-3	CASSKGHEKTQYF
NA	TRBJ2-7	TRBV7-8	CASSSDSSSLYEQYF
NA	TRBJ2-1	TRBV27	CASSLSSFGYNEQFF
TRBD1	TRBJ2-7	TRBV7-9	CASSSGQGSYEQYF